This TCR beta chain was sequenced during a study of radiation and T cells in renal cell carcinoma. Study-level points and caveats: From baseline, blood top tumor clonotypes peaked at 2 weeks post-radiation.

TCRdb's copy holds only in-frame clones and misses some; the assay was immunoSEQ multiplex PCR. The repertoire holds 150,000 to 190,000 clones, about 91% seen once, with roughly 13% in the top ten. A word on this clone: Its antigen is not known.

The V end was cut by 7 bases, the J end by 5 bases, with 15 bases between. The CDR3 is 14 amino acids. Germline V CDR1 and CDR2: LNHDA, SQIVND (reference sequence). Indicated time point: blood 2 weeks post-SBRT. The treatment is: 15 Gy SBRT to primary tumor, nephrectomy 4 weeks later. The chain has TRBV19 and TRBJ1-5; possible D gene TRBD1, 5 bases. Specimen: blood, collected from a patient whose treatment included radiotherapy and nephrectomy. The receptor's source is a woman in her fifties or sixties with renal cell carcinoma. CDR3 sequence: CASNPNGGYQPQHF. The CDR3 DNA reads as TGTGCCAGTAACCCAAACGGGGGATATCAGCCCCAGCATTTT. Variable domain in full (rest from reference TRBV19 and TRBJ1-5): DGGITQSPKYLFRKEGQNVTLSCEQNLNHDAMYWYRQDPGQGLRLIYYSQIVNDFQKGDIAEGYSVSREKKESFPLTVTSAQKNPTAFYLCASNPNGGYQPQHFGDGTRLSIL.